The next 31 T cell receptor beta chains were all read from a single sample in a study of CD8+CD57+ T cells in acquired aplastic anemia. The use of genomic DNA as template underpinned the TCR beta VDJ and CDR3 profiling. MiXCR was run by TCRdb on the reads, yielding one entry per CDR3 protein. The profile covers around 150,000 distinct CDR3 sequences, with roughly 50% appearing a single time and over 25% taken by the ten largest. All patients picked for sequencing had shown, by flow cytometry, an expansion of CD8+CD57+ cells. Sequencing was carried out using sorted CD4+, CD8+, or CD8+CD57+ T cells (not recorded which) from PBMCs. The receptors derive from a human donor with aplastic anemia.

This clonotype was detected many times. This CDR3 is CSVTPQGEWGELFF. The DNA of the CDR3 is TGCAGCGTTACCCCACAGGGGGAATGGGGGGAGCTGTTTTTT. This rearrangement joins TRBV29-1 to TRBJ2-2; 8 bases fit TRBD1. With 5 bases clipped from V and 8 bases from J, the junction kept 10 bases outside the gene matches. Germline assignment: CDR1 SQVTM and CDR2 ANQGSEA. This CDR3 contains 14 residues.

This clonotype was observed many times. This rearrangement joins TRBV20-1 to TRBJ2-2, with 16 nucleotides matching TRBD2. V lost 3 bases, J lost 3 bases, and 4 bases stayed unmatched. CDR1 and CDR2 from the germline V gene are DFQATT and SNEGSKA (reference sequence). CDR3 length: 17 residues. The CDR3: CSARGLAGGRDTGELFF. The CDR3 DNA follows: TGCAGTGCTAGGGGACTAGCGGGAGGGAGGGACACCGGGGAGCTGTTTTTT.

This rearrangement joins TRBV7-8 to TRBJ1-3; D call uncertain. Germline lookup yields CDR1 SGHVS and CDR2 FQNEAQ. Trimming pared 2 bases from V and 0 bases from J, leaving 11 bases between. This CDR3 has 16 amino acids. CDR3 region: CASSLKRPSSGNTIYF. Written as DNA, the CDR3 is TGTGCCAGCAGCTTAAAACGGCCGAGCTCTGGAAACACCATATATTTT.

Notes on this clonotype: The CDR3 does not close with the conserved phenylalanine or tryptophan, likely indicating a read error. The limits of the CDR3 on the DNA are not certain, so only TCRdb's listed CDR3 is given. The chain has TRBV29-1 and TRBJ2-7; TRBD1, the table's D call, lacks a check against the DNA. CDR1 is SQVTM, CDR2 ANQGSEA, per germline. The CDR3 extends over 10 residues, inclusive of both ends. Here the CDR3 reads CSVEQGAMYL.

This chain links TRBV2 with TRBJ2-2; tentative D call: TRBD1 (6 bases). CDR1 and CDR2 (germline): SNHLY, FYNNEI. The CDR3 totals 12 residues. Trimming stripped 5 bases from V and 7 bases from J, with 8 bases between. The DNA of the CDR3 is TGTGCCAGCAGTACAGGGATCGGGGAGCTGTTTTTT. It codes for CASSTGIGELFF.

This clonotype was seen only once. CDR3 protein: CASSLYGGSGETQYF. The DNA of the CDR3 is TGCGCCAGCAGCTTGTATGGGGGGTCAGGGGAGACCCAGTACTTC. V and J are TRBV5-1 and TRBJ2-5, with D possibly matching TRBD2 (6 bases). The germline CDR1 and CDR2 sequences are SGHRS and YFSETQ. With 1 base removed from V and 5 bases from J, the gap between germline ends came to 15 bases. The CDR3 has 15 amino acids.

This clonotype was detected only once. The CDR3 region has the DNA TGTGCCAGCAGCTTGTCGGGGATAACCTACGAGCAGTACTTC. Protein sequence: CASSLSGITYEQYF. The rearrangement links TRBV5-4 to TRBJ2-7, with TRBD2 as a possible D gene (5 bases). CDR3 size: 14 residues. The germline CDR1 and CDR2 sequences are SGHNT and YYREEE (reference sequence). V was trimmed by 1 base and J by 2 bases, leaving 10 bases between them.

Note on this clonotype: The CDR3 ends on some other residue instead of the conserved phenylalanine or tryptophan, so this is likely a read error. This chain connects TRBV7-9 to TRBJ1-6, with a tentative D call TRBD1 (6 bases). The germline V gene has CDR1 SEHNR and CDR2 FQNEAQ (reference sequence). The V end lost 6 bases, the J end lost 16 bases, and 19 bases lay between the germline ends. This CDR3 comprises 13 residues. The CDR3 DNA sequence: TGTGCCAGCAGTCAAGAATCGCGGACAGAACTCCACCTT. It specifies CASSQESRTELHL.

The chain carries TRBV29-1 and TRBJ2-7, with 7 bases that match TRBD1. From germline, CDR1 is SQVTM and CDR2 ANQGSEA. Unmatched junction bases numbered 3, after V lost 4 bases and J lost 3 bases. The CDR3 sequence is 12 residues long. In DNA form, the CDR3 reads TGCAGCGTTGGGGGACAGAACTACGAGCAGTACTTC. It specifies CSVGGQNYEQYF.

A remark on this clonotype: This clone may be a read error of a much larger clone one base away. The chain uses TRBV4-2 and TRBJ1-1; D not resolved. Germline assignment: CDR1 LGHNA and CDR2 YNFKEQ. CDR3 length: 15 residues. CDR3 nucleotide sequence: TGTGCCGGCAGCCAAGAGACGGGAAGTCTGGCTGAAGCTTTCTTT. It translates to CAGSQETGSLAEAFF.

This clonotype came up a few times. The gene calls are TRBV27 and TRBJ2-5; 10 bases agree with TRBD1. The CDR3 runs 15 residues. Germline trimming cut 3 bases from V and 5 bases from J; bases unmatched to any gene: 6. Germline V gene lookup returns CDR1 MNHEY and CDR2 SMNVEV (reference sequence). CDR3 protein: CASSFQDRGLETQYF. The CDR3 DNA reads TGTGCCAGCAGTTTCCAAGACAGGGGGCTGGAGACCCAGTACTTC.

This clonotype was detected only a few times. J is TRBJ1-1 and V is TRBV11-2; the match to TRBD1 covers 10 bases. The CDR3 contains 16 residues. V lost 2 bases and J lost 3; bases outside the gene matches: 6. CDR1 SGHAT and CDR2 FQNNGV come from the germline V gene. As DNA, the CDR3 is TGTGCCAGCAGCTTACTTGGACAGGGGGTTGACACTGAAGCTTTCTTT. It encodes CASSLLGQGVDTEAFF.

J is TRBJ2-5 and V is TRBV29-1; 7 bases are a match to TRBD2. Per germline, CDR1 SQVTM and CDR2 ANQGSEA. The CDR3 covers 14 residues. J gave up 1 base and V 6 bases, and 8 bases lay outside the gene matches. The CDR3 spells CSVRPGLPQETQYF. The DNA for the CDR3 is TGCAGCGTACGACCGGGACTACCCCAAGAGACCCAGTACTTC.

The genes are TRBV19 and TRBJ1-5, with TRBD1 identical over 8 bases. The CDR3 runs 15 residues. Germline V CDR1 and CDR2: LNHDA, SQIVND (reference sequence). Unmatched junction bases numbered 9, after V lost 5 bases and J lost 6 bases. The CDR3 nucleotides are TGTGCCAGTAGTTCACAGGGGGAAGTGGCTCAGCCCCAGCATTTT. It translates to CASSSQGEVAQPQHF. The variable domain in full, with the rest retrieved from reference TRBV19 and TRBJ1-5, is DGGITQSPKYLFRKEGQNVTLSCEQNLNHDAMYWYRQDPGQGLRLIYYSQIVNDFQKGDIAEGYSVSREKKESFPLTVTSAQKNPTAFYLCASSSQGEVAQPQHFGDGTRLSIL.

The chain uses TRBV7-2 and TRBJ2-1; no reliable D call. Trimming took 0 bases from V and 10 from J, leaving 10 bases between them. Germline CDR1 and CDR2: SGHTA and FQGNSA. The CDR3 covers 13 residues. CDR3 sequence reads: CASSLADIAEQFF. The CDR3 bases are TGTGCCAGCAGCTTAGCGGATATCGCAGAGCAGTTCTTC.

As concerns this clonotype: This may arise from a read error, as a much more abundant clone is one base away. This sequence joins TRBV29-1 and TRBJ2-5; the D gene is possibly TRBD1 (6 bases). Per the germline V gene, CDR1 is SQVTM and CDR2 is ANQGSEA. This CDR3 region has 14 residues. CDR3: CSVAGTPSQGTQYF. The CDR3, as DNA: TGCAGCGTAGCCGGGACACCTTCTCAAGGGACCCAGTACTTC.

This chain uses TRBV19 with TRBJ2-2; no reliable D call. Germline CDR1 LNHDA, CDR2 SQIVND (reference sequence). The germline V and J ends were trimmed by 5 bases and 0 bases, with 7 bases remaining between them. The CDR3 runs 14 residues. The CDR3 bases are TGTGCCAGTAGTGACGATTCGAACACCGGGGAGCTGTTTTTT. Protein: CASSDDSNTGELFF.

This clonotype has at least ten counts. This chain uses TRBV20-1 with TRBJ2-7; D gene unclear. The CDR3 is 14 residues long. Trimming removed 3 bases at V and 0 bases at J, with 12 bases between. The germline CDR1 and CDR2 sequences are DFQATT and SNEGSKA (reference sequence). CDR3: CSASGLVNSYEQYF. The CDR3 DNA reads TGCAGTGCTAGTGGTTTAGTGAACTCCTACGAGCAGTACTTC.

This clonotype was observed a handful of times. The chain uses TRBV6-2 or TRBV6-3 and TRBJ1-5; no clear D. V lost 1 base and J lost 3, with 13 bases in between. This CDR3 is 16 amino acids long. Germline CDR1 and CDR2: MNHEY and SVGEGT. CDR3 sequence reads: CASSYFPVPLNQPQHF. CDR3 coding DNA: TGTGCCAGCAGTTACTTCCCGGTTCCCCTCAATCAGCCCCAGCATTTT.

CDR3 sequence: CATRTGNTGELFF. In nucleotides, the CDR3 is TGTGCCACCAGGACAGGGAACACCGGGGAGCTGTTTTTT. The chain links TRBV10-3 to TRBJ2-2; 7 bases fit TRBD1. V gave up 10 bases and J gave up 1 base; unmatched junction bases: 3. This CDR3 has 13 amino acids. The V gene's germline CDR1 is ENHRY and CDR2 SYGVKD.

As DNA, the CDR3 is TGTGCCAGCAGTGGGGCAGGGAGGACCGGGGAGCTGTTTTTT. It encodes CASSGAGRTGELFF. The V and J genes are TRBV2 and TRBJ2-2; a weak D match, TRBD2 (6 bases). Looked up from germline, CDR1 is SNHLY and CDR2 is FYNNEI. V was cut by 4 bases and J by 5 bases, with 11 bases left in between. The CDR3 is 14 residues long.

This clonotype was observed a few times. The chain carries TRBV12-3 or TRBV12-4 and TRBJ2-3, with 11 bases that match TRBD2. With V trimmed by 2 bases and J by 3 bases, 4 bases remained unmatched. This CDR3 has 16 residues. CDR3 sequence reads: CASSLQGLAVTDTQYF. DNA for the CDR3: TGTGCCAGCAGTTTACAGGGACTAGCGGTTACAGATACGCAGTATTTT.

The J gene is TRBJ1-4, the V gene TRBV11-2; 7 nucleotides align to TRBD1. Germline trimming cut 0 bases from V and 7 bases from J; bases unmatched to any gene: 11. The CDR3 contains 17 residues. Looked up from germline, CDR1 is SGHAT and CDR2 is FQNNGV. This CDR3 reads CASSLEGGVTESEKLFF. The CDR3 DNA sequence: TGTGCCAGCAGCTTAGAAGGGGGCGTAACAGAGAGTGAAAAACTGTTTTTT.

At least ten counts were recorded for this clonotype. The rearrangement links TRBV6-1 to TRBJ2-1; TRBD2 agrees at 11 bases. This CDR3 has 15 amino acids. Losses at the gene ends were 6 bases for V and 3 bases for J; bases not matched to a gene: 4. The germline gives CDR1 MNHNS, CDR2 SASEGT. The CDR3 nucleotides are TGTGCCAGCAGCGCTAGCGGGAGGAACTACAATGAGCAGTTCTTC. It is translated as CASSASGRNYNEQFF.

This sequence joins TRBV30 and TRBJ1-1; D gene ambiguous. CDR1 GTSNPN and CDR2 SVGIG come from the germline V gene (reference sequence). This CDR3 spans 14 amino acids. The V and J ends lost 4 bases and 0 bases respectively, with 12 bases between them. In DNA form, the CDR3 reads TGTGCCTGGAACCTACTCGGAATGAACACTGAAGCTTTCTTT. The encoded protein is CAWNLLGMNTEAFF.

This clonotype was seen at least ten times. Written as DNA, the CDR3 is TGTGCCAGCAGCCCCCGCGGGGGAGGCAACGAGCAGTACTTC. This gives the protein CASSPRGGGNEQYF. The rearrangement links TRBV13 to TRBJ2-7; 7 bases are shared with TRBD2. The CDR3 length is 14 residues. The germline V gene encodes CDR1 PRHDT and CDR2 FYEKMQ (reference sequence). V shed 5 bases and J 5 bases; nucleotides not matched to a gene: 9.

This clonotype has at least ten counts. The CDR3 sequence: CASSLPGPYEQYF. The DNA for the CDR3 is TGTGCCAGCAGCTTACCGGGGCCCTACGAGCAGTACTTC. This sequence joins TRBV7-2 and TRBJ2-7; the D call may be TRBD1 or TRBD2 (5 bases each). Trimming cost V 2 bases and J 2 bases, with 7 bases left between them. Germline V gene lookup returns CDR1 SGHTA and CDR2 FQGNSA. This CDR3 has 13 residues.

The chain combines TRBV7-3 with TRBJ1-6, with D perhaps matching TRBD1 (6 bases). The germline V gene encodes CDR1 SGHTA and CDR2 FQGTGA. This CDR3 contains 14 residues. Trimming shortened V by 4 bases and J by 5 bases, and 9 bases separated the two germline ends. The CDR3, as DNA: TGTGCCAGCAGCTCGGGACAACATAATTCACCCCTCCACTTT. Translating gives CASSSGQHNSPLHF.

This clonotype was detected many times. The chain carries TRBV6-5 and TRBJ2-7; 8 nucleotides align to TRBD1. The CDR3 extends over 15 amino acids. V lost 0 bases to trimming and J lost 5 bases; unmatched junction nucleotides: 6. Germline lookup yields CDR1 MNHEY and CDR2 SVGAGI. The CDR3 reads CASSYSTAQGDEQYF. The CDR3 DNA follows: TGTGCCAGCAGTTACTCGACTGCACAGGGGGACGAGCAGTACTTC.

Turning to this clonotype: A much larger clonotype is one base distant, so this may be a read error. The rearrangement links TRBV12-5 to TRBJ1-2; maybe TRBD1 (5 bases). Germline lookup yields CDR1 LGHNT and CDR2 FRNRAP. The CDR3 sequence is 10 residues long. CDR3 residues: CASWDYGYIF. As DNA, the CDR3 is TGTGCTAGCTGGGACTATGGCTACATCTTC. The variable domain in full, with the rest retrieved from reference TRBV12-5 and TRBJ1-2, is DARVTQTPRHKVTEMGQEVTMRCQPILGHNTVFWYRQTMMQGLELLAYFRNRAPLDDSGMPKDRFSAEMPDATLATLKIQPSEPRDSAVYFCASWDYGYIFGSGTRLTVV.

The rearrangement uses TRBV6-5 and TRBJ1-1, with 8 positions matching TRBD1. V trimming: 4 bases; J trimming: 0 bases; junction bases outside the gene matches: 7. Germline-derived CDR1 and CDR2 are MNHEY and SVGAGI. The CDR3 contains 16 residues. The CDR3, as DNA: TGTGCCAGCAGTTCCGACAGGGGCGGACTGAACACTGAAGCTTTCTTT. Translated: CASSSDRGGLNTEAFF.